Shown below are 6 T cell receptor beta chains from a single sample sequenced in a study of blood T cell repertoires in COVID-19 (dated by TCRdb to about 2020). Receptors were amplified or captured by the immunoSEQ multiplex PCR assay. The clones in this table, taken by TCRdb from immuneACCESS, are in-frame only. Not every clone is retained; where verified, under half of the shortfall comes from an unresolved V gene, and the cause of the rest is unknown. The sample includes 95,000 to 150,000 clones, with around 87% observed a single time. 3.8% of the sample belongs to the ten largest clones. Sequenced: peripheral blood. These receptors originate from an older woman with COVID-19, enrolled during active disease.

The V and J genes are TRBV7-2 and TRBJ1-3, with D uncertain. Between the trimmed V and J ends, which lost 5 bases and 0 bases, there was a span of 17 bases. This CDR3 has 17 amino acids. Germline loops: CDR1 SGHTA, CDR2 FQGNSA. This CDR3 is CASSLRPSLFSGNTIYF. CDR3 sequence (DNA): TGTGCCAGCAGCCTCCGACCTAGCCTCTTCTCTGGAAACACCATATATTTT.

This clone has more than one count but fewer than ten. The chain uses TRBV18 and TRBJ1-2; D is undetermined. Deletions cut 5 bases from V and 6 bases from J, with 22 bases between. Germline V CDR1 and CDR2: KGHSH, LQKENI. The CDR3 runs 16 residues. The CDR3 sequence: CASSRRLPTIADGYTF. The CDR3 DNA follows: TGTGCCAGCTCAAGACGGCTCCCGACTATCGCCGATGGCTACACCTTC.

The chain uses TRBV9 and TRBJ1-1; the D gene is possibly TRBD1 (5 bases). Germline V lookup: CDR1 SGDLS, CDR2 YYNGEE. The V end lost 3 bases, the J end lost 1 base, and 13 bases lay between the germline ends. The CDR3 has 15 residues. CDR3 DNA sequence: TGTGCCAGCAGCGGAAGGACGACAGCGAACACTGAAGCTTTCTTT. Translation: CASSGRTTANTEAFF.

The CDR3: CASSYPSGGNTGELFF. CDR3 nucleotides: TGTGCCAGCAGTTACCCGAGCGGGGGGAACACCGGGGAGCTGTTTTTT. The V gene is TRBV6-5, the J gene TRBJ2-2, with TRBD2 matching 8 bases. V shed 2 bases and J 1 base; nucleotides not matched to a gene: 3. CDR1 and CDR2 from the germline V gene are MNHEY and SVGAGI. This CDR3 is built from 16 residues.

This clone was seen once. This chain joins TRBV2 and TRBJ1-2; D uncertain. V lost 4 bases to trimming and J lost 8 bases, with 17 bases between them. Germline CDR1 and CDR2: SNHLY and FYNNEI. This CDR3 is 14 amino acids long. CDR3 region: CASSGLAGLGGYTF. DNA of the CDR3: TGTGCCAGCAGTGGTTTGGCGGGTTTGGGGGGCTACACCTTC.

The CDR3 DNA sequence: TGTGCCAGCTCACCATCGGCTAGCGGGGGATACGAGCAGTACTTC. It encodes CASSPSASGGYEQYF. The J gene is TRBJ2-7, the V gene TRBV18; the match to TRBD2 covers 10 bases. Germline values: CDR1 KGHSH, CDR2 LQKENI. The CDR3 consists of 15 residues. V was clipped by 2 bases and J by 4 bases; unmatched bases: 5.